The 2 T cell receptor beta chains listed next were all sequenced from one sample in a study of CD8 T cells in ankylosing spondylitis (dated by TCRdb to 2015 to 2018). Receptor amplification or capture employed 5' RACE. The reads were generated on an Illumina HiSeq 2500. The public reads were quality trimmed at Q25 with fastp and then assembled into clones with MiXCR by TCRdb, keeping productive beta chains. CDR3 protein sequences are deduplicated, and each keeps its most common genes and DNA. The sample records 250,000 to 300,000 distinct CDR3 sequences, 15% to 20% of which are singletons. The top ten constitute around 33% of the sample. The specimen was blood, either unsorted or a sorted T cell fraction (not recorded which). The receptors originated from a male donor with ankylosing spondylitis or in good health (not recorded which).

The chain links TRBV5-1 to TRBJ2-1; TRBD2 matches at 9 bases. The CDR3 extends over 16 amino acids. Germline assignment: CDR1 SGHRS and CDR2 YFSETQ. V dropped 1 base and J dropped 5; count of bases not matched to a gene: 7. CDR3 DNA sequence: TGCGCCAGCAGCTTGCCCACTAGCGGGCTTAACAATGAGCAGTTCTTC. It is translated as CASSLPTSGLNNEQFF. Full variable domain (rest looked up from reference TRBV5-1 and TRBJ2-1): KAGVTQTPRYLIKTRGQQVTLSCSPISGHRSVSWYQQTPGQGLQFLFEYFSETQRNKGNFPGRFSGRQFSNSRSEMNVSTLELGDSALYLCASSLPTSGLNNEQFFGPGTRLTVL.

The V and J genes are TRBV12-3 or TRBV12-4 and TRBJ1-3, with D uncertain. The V end was cut by 7 bases, the J end by 8 bases, with 6 bases between. The CDR3 has 10 residues. CDR3 loop: CASKGDTIYF. In DNA form, the CDR3 reads TGTGCCAGCAAAGGAGACACCATATATTTT.